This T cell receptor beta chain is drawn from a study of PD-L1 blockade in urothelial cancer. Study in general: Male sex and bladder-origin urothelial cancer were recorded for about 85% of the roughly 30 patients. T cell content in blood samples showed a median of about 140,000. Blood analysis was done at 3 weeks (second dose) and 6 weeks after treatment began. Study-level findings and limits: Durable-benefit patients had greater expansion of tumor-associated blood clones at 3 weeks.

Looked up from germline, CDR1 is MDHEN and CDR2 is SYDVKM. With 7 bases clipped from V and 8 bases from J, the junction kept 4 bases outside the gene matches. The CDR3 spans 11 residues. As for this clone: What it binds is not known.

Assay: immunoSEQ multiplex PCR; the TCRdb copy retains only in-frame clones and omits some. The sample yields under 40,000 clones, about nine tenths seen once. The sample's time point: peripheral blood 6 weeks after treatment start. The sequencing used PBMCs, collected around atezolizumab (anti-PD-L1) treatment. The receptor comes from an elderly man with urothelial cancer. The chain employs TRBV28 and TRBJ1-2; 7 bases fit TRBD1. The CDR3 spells CASTGTEGYTF. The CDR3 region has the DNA TGTGCCAGCACCGGGACAGAGGGCTACACCTTC.